Listed below are T cell receptor beta chains from one sample, sequenced in a study of T cell responses to AZD1222 COVID-19 vaccine. Sequencing was performed with immunoSEQ multiplex PCR; in TCRdb, only in-frame clones are kept and a portion is missing. In the table there are about 120,000 clones, about 92% of which are singletons. The specimen was peripheral blood, collected on day 0 of AZD1222 vaccination. Every receptor here comes from an adult in good health. The CDR3 runs from the conserved cysteine through the conserved F or W. The D gene is left open where the match is weak. Rows give clone size only sometimes, using once, few, many, or a class for an expanded clone.

length	V	D	size	J	DNA	CDR3
14	TRBV4-2	NA	NA	TRBJ1-3	TGTGCCAGCAGCCAATCAGGGGTGGGAAACACCATATATTTT	CASSQSGVGNTIYF
17	TRBV12-5	NA	once	TRBJ2-2	TGTGCTAGTGGTTTGGTACGAGGGCTTACGAACACCGGGGAGCTGTTTTTT	CASGLVRGLTNTGELFF
16	TRBV19	TRBD2	NA	TRBJ2-1	TGTGCCAGTAGCCCCTTAGCGGGAGGGCCCTCTAATGAGCAGTTCTTC	CASSPLAGGPSNEQFF
15	TRBV9	NA	few	TRBJ1-6	TGTGCCAGCAGCGTAGTCTCAGGGGATAATTCACCCCTCCACTTT	CASSVVSGDNSPLHF
17	TRBV18	TRBD2	NA	TRBJ2-1	TGTGCCAGCTCACCACGAGAGCGGGAGGGCCGCTACAATGAGCAGTTCTTC	CASSPREREGRYNEQFF
15	TRBV6-5	TRBD1	NA	TRBJ2-7	TGTGCCAGCAGTACCGCGGGACAGGGGTCTCTCGAGCAGTACTTC	CASSTAGQGSLEQYF
13	TRBV5-1	NA	NA	TRBJ2-7	TGCGCCAGCAGCTCTATCATCAGCTCGGAGCAGTACTTC	CASSSIISSEQYF
15	TRBV18	TRBD2	once	TRBJ2-3	TGTGCCAGCTCACCCTCTAGCGGGAGCACAGATACGCAGTATTTT	CASSPSSGSTDTQYF
16	TRBV4-1	TRBD1	NA	TRBJ2-1	TGCGCCAGCAGCCAAGACTACAGGGGCGCTGGCAATGAGCAGTTCTTC	CASSQDYRGAGNEQFF
15	TRBV29-1	TRBD2	NA	TRBJ2-7	TGCAGCGGTCCGCGACTGCCGGGAGGTCACTACGAGCAGTACTTC	CSGPRLPGGHYEQYF
14	TRBV6-5	NA	NA	TRBJ1-5	TGTGCCAGCAGACAAGGGAATAGCAATCAGCCCCAGCATTTT	CASRQGNSNQPQHF
18	TRBV27	TRBD2	NA	TRBJ2-1	TGTGCCAGCAGTTCCTTAGCGGGAGGGCCGTTCACCTACAATGAGCAGTTCTTC	CASSSLAGGPFTYNEQFF
14	TRBV5-1	NA	NA	TRBJ2-5	TGCGCCAGCAGCTTGTCCACCGGGTTGGAGACCCAGTACTTC	CASSLSTGLETQYF
14	TRBV30	NA	NA	TRBJ1-1	TGTGCCTGGAGGGGGGACACCTTGAACACTGAAGCTTTCTTT	CAWRGDTLNTEAFF
13	TRBV4-1	NA	NA	TRBJ1-1	TGCGCCAGCAGCACAGAGGGGGGCACTGAAGCTTTCTTT	CASSTEGGTEAFF
15	TRBV11-1	TRBD2	NA	TRBJ2-3	TGTGCCAGCAGCAAATGGACTAGCGGGAAGGATACGCAGTATTTT	CASSKWTSGKDTQYF
15	TRBV19	NA	NA	TRBJ1-2	TGTGCCAGTAGTATTCGGTCAGGGGCTAACTATGGCTACACCTTC	CASSIRSGANYGYTF
15	TRBV6-5	NA	NA	TRBJ2-7	TGTGCCAGCAGCCTTGGGGGGAGTTTTGGGATCGAGCAGTACTTC	CASSLGGSFGIEQYF